One and the same sample provided the 23 T cell receptor beta chains below, sequenced in a study of T cell repertoires in cytomegalovirus infection. No antigen has been identified for these receptors. TCRdb re-called the reads with MiXCR, one entry per CDR3 protein. This sample has about 130,000 distinct CDR3 sequences, with more than 25% found just once. The sample was CD8+ T cells from cultured PBMCs, taken from culture after CMV antigen stimulation. These receptors were obtained from a human donor in good health (CMV status not recorded). Some clones in this sample may be carry-over from other donors' samples.

This clonotype was picked up a small number of times. The rearrangement links TRBV10-3 to TRBJ2-7, with D possibly matching TRBD2 (6 bases). CDR1 ENHRY and CDR2 SYGVKD come from the germline V gene. The CDR3 is made up of 14 amino acids. Trimming removed 9 bases from V and 0 bases from J, with 15 bases in between. The CDR3 is CAIGLRTNSYEQYF. The CDR3 nucleotides read TGTGCCATAGGTCTCCGGACTAACTCCTACGAGCAGTACTTC.

This clonotype was seen a handful of times. V gene TRBV27 combines with J gene TRBJ1-1; D gene ambiguous. The CDR3 runs 12 residues. V lost 6 bases, J lost 11 bases, and 16 bases lay in between. Germline loops: CDR1 MNHEY, CDR2 SMNVEV (reference sequence). CDR3 DNA: TGTGCCAGCAGCTCAGCGGGGAAGCAGGCTTTCTTT. Translated: CASSSAGKQAFF.

This clonotype occurred a few times. The chain couples TRBV4-1 to TRBJ2-2; no definite D call. Trimming took off 4 bases at V and 5 bases at J, with 17 bases between the two ends. Germline V lookup: CDR1 MGHRA, CDR2 YSYEKL. The length of the CDR3 is 16 residues. The CDR3 reads CASSPLIFDATGELFF. CDR3 DNA: TGCGCCAGCAGCCCCCTCATTTTTGACGCAACCGGGGAGCTGTTTTTT.

This sequence joins TRBV7-8 and TRBJ2-3; unclear D gene. V was cut by 3 bases and J by 1 base, with 17 bases left in between. There are 17 residues in the CDR3. CDR1 and CDR2 (germline): SGHVS, FQNEAQ. In DNA form, the CDR3 reads TGTGCCAGCAGCTTCGAGCCCGTGGGCAGCCGCACAGATACGCAGTATTTT. Translated: CASSFEPVGSRTDTQYF.

This clonotype was seen more than once but under ten times. The chain joins TRBV20-1 to TRBJ2-1; 14 bases line up with TRBD2. V lost 5 bases and J lost 2; bases outside the gene matches: 8. The CDR3 runs to 17 residues. Germline V gene sequence: CDR1 DFQATT, CDR2 SNEGSKA (reference sequence). CDR3 protein: CSAEGLAGATAYNEQFF. The CDR3 coding sequence is TGCAGTGCTGAGGGACTAGCGGGGGCGACCGCCTACAATGAGCAGTTCTTC.

This clonotype showed up just a few times. The gene calls are TRBV27 and TRBJ2-1; 12 nucleotides agree with TRBD2. Germline trimming cut 5 bases from V and 6 bases from J; bases unmatched to any gene: 5. In germline, CDR1 is MNHEY, CDR2 SMNVEV (reference sequence). The CDR3 has 15 residues. The DNA of the CDR3 is TGTGCCAGCAGTACAACTAGCGGGGGGATCAATGAGCAGTTCTTC. This gives the protein CASSTTSGGINEQFF.

The chain carries TRBV25-1 and TRBJ2-1; D is unresolved. The germline CDR1 and CDR2 sequences are MGHDK and SYGVNS. The CDR3 totals 12 residues. V lost 3 bases and J 6 bases, leaving 6 bases between the germline ends. DNA for the CDR3: TGTGCCAGCAGTGAGCTTGGCAATGAGCAGTTCTTC. Translated, it gives CASSELGNEQFF.

This clonotype was observed at least ten times. This chain connects TRBV7-8 to TRBJ2-1; no firm D call. CDR3 length: 14 amino acids. CDR1 is SGHVS and CDR2 is FQNEAQ in the germline V gene. Trimming took 4 bases from V and 5 from J, leaving 12 bases between them. Here the CDR3 reads CASSSESQHNEQFF. CDR3 DNA: TGTGCCAGCAGCTCAGAGTCACAGCACAATGAGCAGTTCTTC. Filled out from reference TRBV7-8 and TRBJ2-1, the complete variable domain reads GAGVSQSPRYKVAKRGQDVALRCDPISGHVSLFWYQQALGQGPEFLTYFQNEAQLDKSGLPSDRFFAERPEGSVSTLKIQRTQQEDSAVYLCASSSESQHNEQFFGPGTRLTVL.

This clonotype has a count of ten or more. The genes are TRBV6-4 and TRBJ2-3; TRBD2 aligns across 12 bases. The CDR3 spans 17 residues. V lost 3 bases to trimming and J lost 2 bases; unmatched junction nucleotides: 6. Per germline, CDR1 MRHNA and CDR2 SNTAGT. In nucleotides, the CDR3 is TGTGCCAGCAGTGAGCAGACTAGCGGGGGCCCCACAGATACGCAGTATTTT. Translation: CASSEQTSGGPTDTQYF.

This clonotype was counted between two and nine times. V usage is TRBV7-6 and J usage is TRBJ1-1, with a weak D call TRBD1 (6 bases). The germline CDR1 and CDR2 sequences are SGHVS and FNYEAQ. The CDR3 is 12 amino acids. V was shortened by 6 bases and J by 3 bases, with 8 bases between the two germline ends. This chain's CDR3 is CASRGGDTEAFF. The CDR3, as DNA: TGTGCCAGCAGAGGGGGGGACACTGAAGCTTTCTTT.

A word on this clonotype: A clone one base away is much larger, so this may be a read error. CDR3 amino acids: CASSGQQLSSCNEQFF. CDR3 nucleotide sequence: TGTGCCAGCAGTGGACAGCAACTAAGCTCCTGCAATGAGCAGTTCTTC. The rearrangement joins TRBV7-6 to TRBJ2-1, with D possibly TRBD1 on 6 matching bases. Germline CDR1 and CDR2: SGHVS and FNYEAQ. The CDR3 totals 16 residues.

The chain has TRBV28 and TRBJ2-5; TRBD2 agrees at 10 bases. The CDR3 spans 15 residues. V trimming: 6 bases; J trimming: 2 bases; junction bases outside the gene matches: 6. In germline, CDR1 is MDHEN, CDR2 SYDVKM. This CDR3 is CASSQGLALQETQYF. The CDR3 DNA sequence: TGTGCCAGCAGCCAGGGACTAGCGCTTCAAGAGACCCAGTACTTC.

This clonotype was detected a few times. This chain uses TRBV7-8 with TRBJ1-6, with D possibly matching TRBD1 (5 bases). The germline gives CDR1 SGHVS, CDR2 FQNEAQ. The CDR3 is made up of 15 amino acids. Trimming removed 3 bases from V and 6 bases from J, with 12 bases in between. CDR3 in amino acids: CASSLGGRGNSPLHF. The CDR3 DNA is TGTGCCAGCAGCTTGGGGGGGAGGGGTAATTCACCCCTCCACTTT.

The chain uses TRBV5-4 and TRBJ2-1; D is undetermined. Germline CDR1 and CDR2: SGHNT and YYREEE (reference sequence). V was shortened by 3 bases and J by 4 bases, with 11 bases between the two germline ends. This CDR3 region has 14 residues. CDR3: CASSSRANYNEQFF. CDR3 coding DNA: TGTGCCAGCAGCTCCCGGGCAAATTACAATGAGCAGTTCTTC.

This clonotype has ten or more counts. V usage is TRBV7-7 and J usage is TRBJ1-5, with D unclear. Germline V gene lookup returns CDR1 SSHAT and CDR2 FNYEAQ (reference sequence). The CDR3 has 13 residues. V lost 1 base and J lost 4, with 5 bases in between. CDR3 loop: CASSLDLNQPQHF. The CDR3 nucleotides read TGTGCCAGCAGCTTAGATCTGAATCAGCCCCAGCATTTT.

The chain has TRBV27 and TRBJ1-2, with 7 bases aligning to TRBD1. The CDR3 loop spans 19 amino acids. Germline CDR1 MNHEY, CDR2 SMNVEV (reference sequence). The V segment lost 5 bases and the J segment 0 bases; nucleotides outside the gene matches: 18. CDR3 coding DNA: TGTGCCAGCAGTCTCCAAATCCAAGGGACAGAGGCATCTAACTATGGCTACACCTTC. It is translated as CASSLQIQGTEASNYGYTF.

This clonotype was seen only a few times. The chain carries TRBV5-5 and TRBJ1-1; D gene ambiguous. CDR3 size: 15 residues. Trimming removed 1 base at V and 0 bases at J, with 10 bases between. The germline V gene encodes CDR1 SGHKS and CDR2 YYEKEE (reference sequence). The CDR3 DNA sequence: TGTGCCAGCAGCTTGTGGGAGGCCCTGAACACTGAAGCTTTCTTT. Protein sequence: CASSLWEALNTEAFF. Variable domain in full (rest from reference TRBV5-5 and TRBJ1-1): DAGVTQSPTHLIKTRGQQVTLRCSPISGHKSVSWYQQVLGQGPQFIFQYYEKEERGRGNFPDRFSARQFPNYSSELNVNALLLGDSALYLCASSLWEALNTEAFFGQGTRLTVV.

This clonotype was counted only a few times. V gene TRBV12-3 or TRBV12-4 combines with J gene TRBJ1-1; 7 bases map to TRBD1. The CDR3 has 13 amino acids. V shed 7 bases and J 4 bases; nucleotides not matched to a gene: 6. This chain's CDR3 is CASTPGQLTEAFF. CDR3 bases: TGTGCCAGCACCCCGGGACAGCTCACTGAAGCTTTCTTT.

This clonotype was observed at least ten times. The J gene is TRBJ1-1, the V gene TRBV7-2; 8 nucleotides align to TRBD1. The ends lost 4 bases at V and 5 bases at J; junction bases unmatched: 6. The germline CDR1 and CDR2 sequences are SGHTA and FQGNSA. CDR3 length: 14 amino acids. The CDR3 DNA sequence: TGTGCCAGCAGCTCAAACAGGGGGTGGACTGAAGCTTTCTTT. It codes for CASSSNRGWTEAFF.

The V call is TRBV6-5, the J call TRBJ2-1; D may be TRBD2 (7 bases). The V gene's germline CDR1 is MNHEY and CDR2 SVGAGI. The V end was cut by 10 bases, the J end by 0 bases, with 13 bases between. The CDR3 is 14 residues long. The CDR3 sequence: CATKGGRSYNEQFF. The DNA of the CDR3 is TGTGCCACAAAGGGGGGGCGCTCCTACAATGAGCAGTTCTTC.

This clonotype was counted many times. V and J are TRBV19 and TRBJ1-5; no clear D. Germline lookup yields CDR1 LNHDA and CDR2 SQIVND (reference sequence). The CDR3 sequence is 15 residues long. Trimming took 10 bases from V and 6 from J, leaving 22 bases between them. Here the CDR3 DNA reads TGTGCCATTTCCCCGGGAGGTAGGAGCGGTCAGCCCCAGCATTTT. Translating gives CAISPGGRSGQPQHF.

This clonotype was counted many times. This rearrangement joins TRBV7-6 to TRBJ2-7; maybe TRBD2 (5 bases). The CDR3 totals 15 residues. The V end lost 2 bases, the J end lost 0 bases, and 11 bases lay between the germline ends. Looked up from germline, CDR1 is SGHVS and CDR2 is FNYEAQ. In DNA form, the CDR3 reads TGTGCCAGCAGCTTATCCGCCAGCGGCTCCTACGAGCAGTACTTC. Residues: CASSLSASGSYEQYF.

J is TRBJ2-2 and V is TRBV7-6; weak D call: TRBD2 (6 bases). The V and J ends lost 11 bases and 4 bases respectively, with 14 bases between them. From germline, CDR1 is SGHVS and CDR2 FNYEAQ. The CDR3 is 13 residues long. CDR3 protein: CACGAGPTGELFF. The CDR3 DNA is TGTGCCTGCGGGGCAGGGCCCACCGGGGAGCTGTTTTTT.